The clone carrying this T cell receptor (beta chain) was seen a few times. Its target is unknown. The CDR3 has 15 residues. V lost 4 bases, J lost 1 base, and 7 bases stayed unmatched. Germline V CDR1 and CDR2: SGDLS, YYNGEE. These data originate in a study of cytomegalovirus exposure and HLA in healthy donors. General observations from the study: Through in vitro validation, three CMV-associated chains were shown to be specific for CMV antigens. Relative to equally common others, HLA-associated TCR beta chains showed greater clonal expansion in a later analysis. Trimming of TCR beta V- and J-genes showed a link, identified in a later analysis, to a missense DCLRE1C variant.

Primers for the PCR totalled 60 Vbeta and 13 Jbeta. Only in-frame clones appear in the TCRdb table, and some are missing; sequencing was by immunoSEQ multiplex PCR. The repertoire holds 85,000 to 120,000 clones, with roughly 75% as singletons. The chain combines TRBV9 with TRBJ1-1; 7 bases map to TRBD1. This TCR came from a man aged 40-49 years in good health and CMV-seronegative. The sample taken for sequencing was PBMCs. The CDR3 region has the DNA TGTGCCAGCAGCCCAAGGACAGGCCAGAACACTGAAGCTTTCTTT. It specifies CASSPRTGQNTEAFF.